These T cell receptor beta chains were read from a single sample in a study of blood T cell repertoires in COVID-19. Sequencing was performed with immunoSEQ multiplex PCR; in TCRdb, only in-frame clones are kept and a portion is missing. The data show hundreds of thousands of clones, approximately 89% seen once. Sample: peripheral blood. The receptors derive from a woman aged 25 to 39 with COVID-19, enrolled during active disease. The CDR3 runs from the conserved cysteine through the conserved F or W. Fields, in order: V gene, D gene, J gene, clone size, CDR3 protein, CDR3 DNA. The D gene is left open where the match is weak. Expanded clones get a size class; other rows say once, few or many, or leave the size out.

V: TRBV6-6
D: -
J: TRBJ1-1
size: -
CDR3: CASLNPPGQANTEAFF
DNA: TGTGCCAGCCTAAACCCTCCGGGACAAGCGAACACTGAAGCTTTCTTT

V: TRBV29-1
D: -
J: TRBJ1-2
size: -
CDR3: CSVYHPGGGGYTF
DNA: TGCAGCGTTTACCACCCGGGGGGCGGTGGCTACACCTTC

V: TRBV28
D: -
J: TRBJ1-1
size: -
CDR3: CASSFPGEGEAFF
DNA: TGTGCCAGCAGTTTCCCGGGGGAGGGTGAAGCTTTCTTT

V: TRBV19
D: TRBD1
J: TRBJ1-5
size: -
CDR3: CASSTDREQPQHF
DNA: TGTGCCAGTAGCACGGACAGGGAACAGCCCCAGCATTTT

V: TRBV11-2
D: TRBD1
J: TRBJ1-1
size: -
CDR3: CASSFGTDTEAFF
DNA: TGTGCCAGCAGCTTTGGGACAGACACTGAAGCTTTCTTT

V: TRBV2
D: -
J: TRBJ2-7
size: -
CDR3: CASSPPDRTIEQYF
DNA: TGTGCCAGCAGCCCCCCGGACAGAACTATCGAGCAGTACTTC

V: TRBV24-1
D: TRBD1
J: TRBJ1-2
size: -
CDR3: CATSDFILAGGRIYGYTF
DNA: TGTGCCACCAGTGATTTTATTTTGGCAGGGGGCAGGATCTATGGCTACACCTTC

V: TRBV19
D: -
J: TRBJ1-1
size: -
CDR3: CASVSVLMNTEAFF
DNA: TGTGCCAGTGTATCAGTTCTCATGAACACTGAAGCTTTCTTT

V: TRBV12-5
D: TRBD2
J: TRBJ2-5
size: -
CDR3: CASGQVGGRETQYF
DNA: TGTGCTAGTGGCCAAGTGGGGGGGAGGGAGACCCAGTACTTC

V: TRBV14
D: TRBD1
J: TRBJ1-2
size: -
CDR3: CASSQESRGQGHLYGYTF
DNA: TGTGCCAGCAGCCAAGAATCGCGGGGACAGGGCCACCTCTATGGCTACACCTTC

V: TRBV6-2/TRBV6-3
D: -
J: TRBJ2-1
size: once
CDR3: CASSYEGMFEQFF
DNA: TGTGCCAGCAGTTACGAGGGTATGTTTGAGCAGTTCTTC

V: TRBV27
D: -
J: TRBJ1-1
size: -
CDR3: CASSLFPRTEAFF
DNA: TGTGCCAGCAGTTTATTCCCGCGCACTGAAGCTTTCTTT

V: TRBV3-1/TRBV3-2
D: -
J: TRBJ2-2
size: -
CDR3: CASSLAPLSTGELFF
DNA: TGTGCCAGCAGCCTAGCTCCCCTGAGCACCGGGGAGCTGTTTTTT